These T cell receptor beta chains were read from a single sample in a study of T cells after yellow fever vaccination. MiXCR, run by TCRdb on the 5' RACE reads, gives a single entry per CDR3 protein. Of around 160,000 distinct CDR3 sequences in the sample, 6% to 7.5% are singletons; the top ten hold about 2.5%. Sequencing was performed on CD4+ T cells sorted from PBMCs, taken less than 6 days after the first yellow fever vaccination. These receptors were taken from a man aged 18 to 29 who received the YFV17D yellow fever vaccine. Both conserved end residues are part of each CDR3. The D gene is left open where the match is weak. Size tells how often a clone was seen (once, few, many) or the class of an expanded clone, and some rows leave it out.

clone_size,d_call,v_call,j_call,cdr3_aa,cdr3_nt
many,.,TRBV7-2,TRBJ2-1,CASSLYRAWARNEQFF,TGTGCCAGCAGCTTATACCGCGCGTGGGCTCGGAATGAGCAGTTCTTC
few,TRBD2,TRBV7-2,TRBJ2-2,CASSSGGRNTGELFF,TGTGCCAGCAGCTCGGGGGGAAGAAACACCGGGGAGCTGTTTTTT
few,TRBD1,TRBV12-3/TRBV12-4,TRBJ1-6,CASRRGTGPLPLHF,TGTGCCAGCAGACGGGGGACAGGGCCCTTACCCCTCCACTTT
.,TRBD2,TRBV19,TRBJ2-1,CASSTGGGRTYNEQFF,TGTGCCAGTAGTACCGGCGGGGGGCGAACCTACAATGAGCAGTTCTTC
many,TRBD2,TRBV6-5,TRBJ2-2,CASRYGASGGEGGELFF,TGTGCCAGCAGATACGGGGCTAGCGGGGGGGAAGGCGGGGAGCTGTTTTTT
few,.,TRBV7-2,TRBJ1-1,CASSLRGQSRTEAFF,TGTGCCAGCAGCTTAAGGGGCCAGAGCCGAACTGAAGCTTTCTTT
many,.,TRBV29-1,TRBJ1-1,CSVVRGGVNTEAFF,TGCAGCGTTGTAAGAGGGGGGGTGAACACTGAAGCTTTCTTT
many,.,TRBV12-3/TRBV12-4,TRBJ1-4,CPGRVARLFF,TGCCCAGGTCGGGTGGCGCGTCTGTTTTTT
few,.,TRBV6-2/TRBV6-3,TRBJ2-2,CASISRAGDTGELFF,TGTGCCAGCATCTCACGGGCTGGTGACACCGGGGAGCTGTTTTTT
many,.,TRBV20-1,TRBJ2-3,CSAIRDFALDTQYF,TGCAGTGCTATCCGGGACTTTGCTCTAGATACGCAGTATTTT
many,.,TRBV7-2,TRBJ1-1,CASSSGPAAEAFF,TGTGCCAGCAGCTCCGGGCCGGCAGCTGAAGCTTTCTTT
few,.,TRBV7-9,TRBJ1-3,CASILTYGNTIYF,TGTGCCAGCATCCTTACCTATGGAAACACCATATATTTT
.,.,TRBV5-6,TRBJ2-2,CASSTLGGGTGELFF,TGTGCCAGCAGCACGCTAGGAGGGGGTACCGGGGAGCTGTTTTTT
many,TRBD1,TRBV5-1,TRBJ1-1,CASSFSGTGGTEAFF,TGCGCCAGCAGCTTCTCCGGGACAGGAGGCACTGAAGCTTTCTTT
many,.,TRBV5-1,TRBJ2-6,CASSLAAGLSGANVLTF,TGCGCCAGCAGCTTGGCGGCCGGACTCTCTGGGGCCAACGTCCTGACTTTC
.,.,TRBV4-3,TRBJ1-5,CASREDKDSYQPQHF,TGCGCCAGCCGGGAGGACAAGGATTCGTATCAGCCCCAGCATTTT
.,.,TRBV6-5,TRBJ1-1,CASSYSGGQDTEAFF,TGTGCCAGCAGTTACTCCGGGGGGCAGGACACTGAAGCTTTCTTT
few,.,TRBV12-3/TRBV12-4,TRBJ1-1,CASSFDGWTEAFF,TGTGCCAGCAGTTTCGACGGATGGACTGAAGCTTTCTTT
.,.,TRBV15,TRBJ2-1,CATSSQQGSYNEQFF,TGTGCCACCAGCTCACAACAAGGCTCATACAATGAGCAGTTCTTC
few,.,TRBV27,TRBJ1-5,CASSLTRLNQPQHF,TGTGCCAGCAGTTTAACCAGGCTCAATCAGCCCCAGCATTTT
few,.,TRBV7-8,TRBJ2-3,CASSLVRRGWGTDTQYF,TGTGCCAGCAGCTTAGTACGCCGGGGCTGGGGCACAGATACGCAGTATTTT
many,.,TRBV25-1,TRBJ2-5,CASSDPGSPGTQYF,TGTGCCAGCAGTGACCCCGGGTCCCCCGGGACCCAGTACTTC
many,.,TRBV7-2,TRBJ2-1,CASSLVKGGSYNEQFF,TGTGCCAGCAGCTTAGTTAAGGGAGGATCCTACAATGAGCAGTTCTTC
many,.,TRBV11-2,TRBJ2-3,CASSSYRGRADTQYF,TGTGCCAGCAGCTCCTACAGGGGGAGGGCAGATACGCAGTATTTT
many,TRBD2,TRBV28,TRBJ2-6,CASRVGGGFGANVLTF,TGTGCCAGCAGGGTTGGGGGGGGGTTTGGGGCCAACGTCCTGACTTTC
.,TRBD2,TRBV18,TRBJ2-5,CASSPTSGQETQYF,TGTGCCAGCTCACCTACTAGCGGGCAAGAGACCCAGTACTTC
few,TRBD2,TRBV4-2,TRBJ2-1,CASSQDLAGGANEQFF,TGTGCCAGCAGCCAAGATCTAGCGGGGGGAGCCAATGAGCAGTTCTTC
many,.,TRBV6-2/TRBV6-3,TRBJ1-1,CASSSNMNTEAFF,TGTGCCAGCTCAAGTAACATGAACACTGAAGCTTTCTTT
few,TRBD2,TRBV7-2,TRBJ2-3,CASRSGGSTDTQYF,TGTGCCAGCAGGTCCGGGGGGAGCACAGATACGCAGTATTTT
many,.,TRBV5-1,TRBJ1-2,CASSLKSQGGYTF,TGCGCCAGCAGCTTGAAAAGCCAGGGCGGCTACACCTTC
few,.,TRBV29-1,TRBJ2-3,CSVGQSSTDTQYF,TGCAGCGTTGGACAGTCTAGCACAGATACGCAGTATTTT
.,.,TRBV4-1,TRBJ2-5,CASSQVVQETQYF,TGCGCCAGCAGCCAAGTGGTACAAGAGACCCAGTACTTC
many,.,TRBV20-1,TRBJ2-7,CSATDRGSREQYF,TGCAGTGCGACCGACAGAGGGTCTAGGGAGCAGTACTTC
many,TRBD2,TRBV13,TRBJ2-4,CASSLVPALAGKNIQYF,TGTGCCAGCAGCTTAGTCCCTGCACTAGCGGGGAAAAACATTCAGTACTTC
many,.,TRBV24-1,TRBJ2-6,CATSQSGANVLTF,TGTGCCACCAGTCAATCTGGGGCCAACGTCCTGACTTTC
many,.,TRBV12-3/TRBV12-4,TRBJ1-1,CASSPVWGMNTEAFF,TGTGCCAGCAGTCCCGTTTGGGGAATGAACACTGAAGCTTTCTTT
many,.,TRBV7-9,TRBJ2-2,CASSLAGAVELFF,TGTGCCAGCAGCTTAGCCGGTGCTGTGGAGCTGTTTTTT
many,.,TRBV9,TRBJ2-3,CASSPLDTQYF,TGTGCCAGCAGCCCGCTAGATACGCAGTATTTT